This T cell receptor beta chain was captured by sequencing in a study of regulatory T cells in long-lasting Graves disease. Study-wide background: Antithyroid drug use was under 3 months in newly diagnosed Graves' patients. Notes on the study in general: In persistent patients, shared public clonotypes (about 2,800) outnumbered those in new patients (966).

Libraries of TCR beta came from iRepertoire HTBI primers plus Arm-PCR of CDR3 regions. In the authors' methods: Sequenced samples collectively carried 60 to 75 TRBV and some 15 TRBJ segments. TCRdb reanalysed the multiplex PCR reads using MiXCR and keeps one entry per CDR3 protein. The V and J calls shown here were made by TCRdb, not taken from the authors' results. The profile shows some 400,000 distinct CDR3 sequences, 15% of them singletons. The junction had 5 bases not matched to a gene; V was cut back by 4 bases and J by 4 bases. This CDR3 comprises 14 residues. Germline-derived CDR1 and CDR2 are SGHDT and YYEEEE. This clonotype was observed a few times. The antigen is undetermined. Time point in this sample: newly diagnosed GD, antithyroid drugs for less than 3 months. RNA extracted from PBMCs served as the sequencing template. The sample was also reused in another study, on T cells in Graves' hyperthyroidism and ophthalmopathy. According to that study: First-round RT-PCR targeting the TCR CDR3 was performed with the HTBI primer set.

This rearrangement joins TRBV5-6 to TRBJ1-2; TRBD1 aligns across 9 bases. The TCR was taken from a woman younger than 45 with Graves disease. Here the sequenced sample was peripheral blood mononuclear cells (PBMCs), taken at new diagnosis, from a patient treated with antithyroid drugs. The CDR3 protein is CASSQDRGVYGYTF. The CDR3 DNA reads as TGTGCCAGCAGCCAGGACAGGGGAGTCTATGGCTACACCTTC.